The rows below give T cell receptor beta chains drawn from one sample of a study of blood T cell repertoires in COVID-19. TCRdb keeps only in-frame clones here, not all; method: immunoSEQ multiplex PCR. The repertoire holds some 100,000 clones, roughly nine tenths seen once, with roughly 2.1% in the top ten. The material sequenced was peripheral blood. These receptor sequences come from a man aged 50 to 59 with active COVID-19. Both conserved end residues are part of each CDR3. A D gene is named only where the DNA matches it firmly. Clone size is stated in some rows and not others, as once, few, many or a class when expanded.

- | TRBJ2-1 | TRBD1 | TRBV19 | TGTGCCAGTAGTATTGGGGGACAGATGTTTTTACCCTACAATGAGCAGTTCTTC | CASSIGGQMFLPYNEQFF
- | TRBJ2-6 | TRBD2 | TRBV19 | TGTGCCAGTAGTAGCCGGGACTATAAGGTCATTAGCTCTGGGGCCAACGTCCTGACTTTC | CASSSRDYKVISSGANVLTF
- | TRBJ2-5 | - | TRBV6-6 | TGTGCCAGCAGTTTCCCCCGATTAGAAGAGACCCAGTACTTC | CASSFPRLEETQYF
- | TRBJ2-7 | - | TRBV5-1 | TGCGCCAGCAGCCCCCTCGGGTCTTACGAGCAGTACTTC | CASSPLGSYEQYF
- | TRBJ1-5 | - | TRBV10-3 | TGTGCCATCAGTGATATCAGGGAGCCCCAGCATTTT | CAISDIREPQHF
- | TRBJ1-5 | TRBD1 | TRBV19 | TGTGCCAGTAGTTTTACAGGGGGAGGTCAGCCCCAGCATTTT | CASSFTGGGQPQHF
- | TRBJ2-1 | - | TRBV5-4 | TGTGCCAGCAGCTTGGATCTGGGGGCTAACAATGAGCAGTTCTTC | CASSLDLGANNEQFF
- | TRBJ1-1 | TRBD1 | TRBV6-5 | TGTGCCAGCACCTTTGAAGACAGGGGGGAATTCAGGGCTTTCTTT | CASTFEDRGEFRAFF
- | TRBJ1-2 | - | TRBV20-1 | TGCAGTGCACGCTACAGTTATGGCTACACCTTC | CSARYSYGYTF
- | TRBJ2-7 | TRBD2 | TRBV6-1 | TGTGCCAGCAGTGATGCGGGGGGGACGGAAGCCTACGAGCAGTACTTC | CASSDAGGTEAYEQYF
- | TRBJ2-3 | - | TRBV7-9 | TGTGCCAGCAGCTTAGACAGTTTGAGATACGCAGATTTT | CASSLDSLRYADF
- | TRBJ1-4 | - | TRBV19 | TGTGCCAGTAGTGCCCGAGCGGGGGCAGTTAATGAAAAACTGTTTTTT | CASSARAGAVNEKLFF
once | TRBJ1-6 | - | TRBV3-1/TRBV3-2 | TGTGCCAGCAGCCAAGGTCTCCCGGACAGAAATTCACCCCTCCACTTT | CASSQGLPDRNSPLHF
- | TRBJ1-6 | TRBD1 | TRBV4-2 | TGTGCCAGCAGCCAAGAGACAGGGAAGAATTCACCCCTCCACTTT | CASSQETGKNSPLHF
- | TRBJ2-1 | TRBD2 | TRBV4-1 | TGCGCCAGCAGCCAAGAAACGGGGGGCTCCTACAATGAGCAGTTCTTC | CASSQETGGSYNEQFF
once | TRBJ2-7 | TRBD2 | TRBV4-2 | TGTGCCAGCAGCCCGGGACTAGCGGGGTTCGAGCAGTACTTC | CASSPGLAGFEQYF
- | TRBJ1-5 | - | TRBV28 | TGTGCCAGCAGTTTGGTAGGTGGCAGCGTCGTCAATCAGCCCCAGCATTTT | CASSLVGGSVVNQPQHF
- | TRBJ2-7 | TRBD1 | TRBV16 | TGTGCCAGCAGCCAAGGACAGGGCAACTACGAGCAGTACTTC | CASSQGQGNYEQYF
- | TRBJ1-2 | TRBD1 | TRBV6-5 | TGTGCCAGCAGTCGGACAGGGCCCTATGGCTACACCTTC | CASSRTGPYGYTF
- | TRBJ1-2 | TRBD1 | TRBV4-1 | TGCGCCAGCAGCCGTGACCGGGACAGGGATTATGGCTACACCTTC | CASSRDRDRDYGYTF
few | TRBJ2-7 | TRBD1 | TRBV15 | TGTGCCACCAGCAACTGGGACAGACCCTACGAGCAGTACTTC | CATSNWDRPYEQYF
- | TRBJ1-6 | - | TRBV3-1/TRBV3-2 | TGTGCCAGCAGCCAAAACAGGGTTAATTCACCCCTCCACTTT | CASSQNRVNSPLHF